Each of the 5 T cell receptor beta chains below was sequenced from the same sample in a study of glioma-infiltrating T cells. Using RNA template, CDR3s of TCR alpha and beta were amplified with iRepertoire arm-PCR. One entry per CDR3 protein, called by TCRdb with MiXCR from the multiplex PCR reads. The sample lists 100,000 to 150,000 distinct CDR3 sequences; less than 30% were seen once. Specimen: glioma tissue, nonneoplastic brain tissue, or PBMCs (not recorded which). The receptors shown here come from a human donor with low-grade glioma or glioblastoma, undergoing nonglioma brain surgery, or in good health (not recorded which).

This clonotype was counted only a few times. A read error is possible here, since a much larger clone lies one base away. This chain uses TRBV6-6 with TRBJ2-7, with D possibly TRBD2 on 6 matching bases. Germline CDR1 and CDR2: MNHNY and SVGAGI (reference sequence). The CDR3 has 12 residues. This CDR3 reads CPSEGIVYEQYF. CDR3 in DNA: TGTCCCTCGGAGGGGATAGTCTACGAGCAGTACTTC.

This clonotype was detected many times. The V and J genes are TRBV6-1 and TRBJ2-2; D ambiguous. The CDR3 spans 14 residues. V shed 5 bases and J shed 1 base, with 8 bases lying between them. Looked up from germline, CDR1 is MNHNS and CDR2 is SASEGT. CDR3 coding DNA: TGTGCCAGCAGTCTGGGATGGAACACCGGGGAGCTGTTTTTT. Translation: CASSLGWNTGELFF.

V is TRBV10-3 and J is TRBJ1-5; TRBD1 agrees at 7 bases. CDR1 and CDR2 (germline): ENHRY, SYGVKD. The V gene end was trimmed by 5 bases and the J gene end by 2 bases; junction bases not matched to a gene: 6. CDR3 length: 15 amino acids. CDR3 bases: TGTGCCATCAGTAAAGACAGGGAGGGCAATCAGCCCCAGCATTTT. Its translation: CAISKDREGNQPQHF.

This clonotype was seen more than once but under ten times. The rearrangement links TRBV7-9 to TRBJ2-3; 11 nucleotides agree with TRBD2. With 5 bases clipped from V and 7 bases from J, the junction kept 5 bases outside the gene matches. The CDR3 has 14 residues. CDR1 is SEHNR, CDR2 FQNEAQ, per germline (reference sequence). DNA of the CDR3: TGTGCCAGCAGCCGACTAGCGGGAAAAAATACGCAGTATTTT. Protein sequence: CASSRLAGKNTQYF.

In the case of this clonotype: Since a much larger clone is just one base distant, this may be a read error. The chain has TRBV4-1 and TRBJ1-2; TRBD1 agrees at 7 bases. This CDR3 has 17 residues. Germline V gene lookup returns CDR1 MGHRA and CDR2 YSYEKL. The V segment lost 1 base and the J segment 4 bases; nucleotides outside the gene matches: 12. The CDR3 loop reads CASSQGPRQGFFYGYTF. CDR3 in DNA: TGCGCCAGCAGCCAAGGCCCAAGACAGGGTTTCTTCTATGGCTACACCTTC.